This TCR beta chain was retrieved from a study of beta chain features in type 1 diabetes. TCRB transcripts that were expressed got sequenced, as all of the isolated RNA had been reverse transcribed. Here immunoSEQ multiplex PCR was the method, and the copy in TCRdb shows in-frame clones only, minus some. The sample lists roughly 400,000 clones, roughly 15% seen once, with under 0.02% in the top ten. To note about this clone: One end of the junction does not line up with germline, which may come from a read error.

CDR3 length: 14 residues. The germline V gene has CDR1 SNHLY and CDR2 FYNNEI. The genes are TRBV2 and TRBJ2-4, with 10 bases fitting TRBD2. The sequence was collected from a woman younger than 30 in good health. The sequencing input was naive CD4+ T cells from blood. CDR3: CASSLYGTSDPGDF. The DNA for the CDR3 is TGTGCCAGCAGTCTATACGGGACTAGCGATCCGGGGGACTTC.